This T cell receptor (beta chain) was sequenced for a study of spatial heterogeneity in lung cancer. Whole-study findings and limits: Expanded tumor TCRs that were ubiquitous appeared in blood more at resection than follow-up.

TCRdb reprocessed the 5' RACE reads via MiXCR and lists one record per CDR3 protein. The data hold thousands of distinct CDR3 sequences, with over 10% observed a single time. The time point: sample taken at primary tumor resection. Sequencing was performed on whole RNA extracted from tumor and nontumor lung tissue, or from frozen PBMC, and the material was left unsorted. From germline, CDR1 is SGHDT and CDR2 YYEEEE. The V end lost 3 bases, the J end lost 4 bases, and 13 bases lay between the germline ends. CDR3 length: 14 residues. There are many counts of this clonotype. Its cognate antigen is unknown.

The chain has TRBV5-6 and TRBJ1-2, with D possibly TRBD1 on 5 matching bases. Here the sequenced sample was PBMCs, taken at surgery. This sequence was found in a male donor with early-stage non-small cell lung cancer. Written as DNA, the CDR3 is TGTGCCAGCAGCTCGGGACCAGGACGCTATGGCTACACCTTC. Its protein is CASSSGPGRYGYTF. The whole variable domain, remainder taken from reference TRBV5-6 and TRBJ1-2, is DAGVTQSPTHLIKTRGQQVTLRCSPKSGHDTVSWYQQALGQGPQFIFQYYEEEERQRGNFPDRFSGHQFPNYSSELNVNALLLGDSALYLCASSSGPGRYGYTFGSGTRLTVV.